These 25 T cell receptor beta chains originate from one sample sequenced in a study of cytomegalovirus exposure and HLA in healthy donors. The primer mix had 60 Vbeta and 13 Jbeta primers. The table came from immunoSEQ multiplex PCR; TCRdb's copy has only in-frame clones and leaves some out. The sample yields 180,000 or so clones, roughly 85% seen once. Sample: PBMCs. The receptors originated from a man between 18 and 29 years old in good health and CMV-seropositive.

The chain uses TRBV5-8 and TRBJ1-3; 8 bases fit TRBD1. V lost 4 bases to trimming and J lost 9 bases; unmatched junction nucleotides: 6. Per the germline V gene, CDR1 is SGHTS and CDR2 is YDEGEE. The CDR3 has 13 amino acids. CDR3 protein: CASSLGQGGTIYF. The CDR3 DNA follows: TGTGCCAGCAGCCTTGGACAGGGAGGCACCATATATTTT.

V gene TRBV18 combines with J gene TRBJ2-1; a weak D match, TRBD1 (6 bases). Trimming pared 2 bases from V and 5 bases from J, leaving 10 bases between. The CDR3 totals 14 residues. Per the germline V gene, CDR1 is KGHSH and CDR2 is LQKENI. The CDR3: CASSPRGTHNEQFF. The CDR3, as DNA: TGTGCCAGCTCACCAAGGGGGACCCACAATGAGCAGTTCTTC.

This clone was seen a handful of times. DNA of the CDR3: TGCGCCAGCAGCCAGCACAGGGAAACTTTCTTT. Its translation: CASSQHRETFF. The V call is TRBV4-1, the J call TRBJ1-1, with D possibly TRBD1 on 6 matching bases. Trimming stripped 3 bases from V and 12 bases from J, with 11 bases between. CDR1 and CDR2 (germline): MGHRA, YSYEKL. CDR3 length: 11 residues.

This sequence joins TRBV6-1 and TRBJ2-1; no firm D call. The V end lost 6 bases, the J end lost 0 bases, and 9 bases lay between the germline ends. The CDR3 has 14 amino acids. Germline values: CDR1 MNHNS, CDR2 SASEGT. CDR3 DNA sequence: TGTGCCAGCAGCCAGGCCAGCTCCTACAATGAGCAGTTCTTC. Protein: CASSQASSYNEQFF.

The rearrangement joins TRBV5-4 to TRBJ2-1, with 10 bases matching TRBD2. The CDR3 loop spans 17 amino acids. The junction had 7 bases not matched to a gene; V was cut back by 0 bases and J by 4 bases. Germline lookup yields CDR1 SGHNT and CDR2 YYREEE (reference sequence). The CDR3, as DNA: TGTGCCAGCAGCTTGGATCCGGTTAGCGGGGGGTACAATGAGCAGTTCTTC. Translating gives CASSLDPVSGGYNEQFF.

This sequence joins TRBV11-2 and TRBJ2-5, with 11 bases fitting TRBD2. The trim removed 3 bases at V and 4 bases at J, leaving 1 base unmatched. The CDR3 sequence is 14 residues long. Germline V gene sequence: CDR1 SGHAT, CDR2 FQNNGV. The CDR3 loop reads CASSFGLAGETQYF. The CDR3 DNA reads TGTGCCAGCAGCTTCGGACTAGCGGGAGAGACCCAGTACTTC. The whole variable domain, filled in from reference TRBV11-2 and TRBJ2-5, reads EAGVAQSPRYKIIEKRQSVAFWCNPISGHATLYWYQQILGQGPKLLIQFQNNGVVDDSQLPKDRFSAERLKGVDSTLKIQPAKLEDSAVYLCASSFGLAGETQYFGPGTRLLVL.

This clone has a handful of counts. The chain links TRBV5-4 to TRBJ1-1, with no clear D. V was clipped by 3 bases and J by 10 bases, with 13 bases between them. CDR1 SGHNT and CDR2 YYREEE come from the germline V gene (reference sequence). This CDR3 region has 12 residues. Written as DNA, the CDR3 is TGTGCCAGCAGCTATGAGGGAGTAGGAGCTTTCTTT. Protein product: CASSYEGVGAFF.

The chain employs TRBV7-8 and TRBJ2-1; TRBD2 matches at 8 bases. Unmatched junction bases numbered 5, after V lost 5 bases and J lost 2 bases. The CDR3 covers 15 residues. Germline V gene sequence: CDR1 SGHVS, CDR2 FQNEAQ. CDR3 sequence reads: CASSIGGGTYNEQFF. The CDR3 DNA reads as TGTGCCAGCAGCATCGGGGGGGGCACCTACAATGAGCAGTTCTTC.

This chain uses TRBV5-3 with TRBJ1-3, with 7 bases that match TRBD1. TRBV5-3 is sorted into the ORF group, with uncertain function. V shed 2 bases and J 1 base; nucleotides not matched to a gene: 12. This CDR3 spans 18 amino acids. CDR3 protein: CARSFAQGGIRSGNTIYF. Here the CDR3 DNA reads TGTGCCAGAAGCTTTGCGCAGGGGGGTATCAGGTCTGGAAACACCATATATTTT.

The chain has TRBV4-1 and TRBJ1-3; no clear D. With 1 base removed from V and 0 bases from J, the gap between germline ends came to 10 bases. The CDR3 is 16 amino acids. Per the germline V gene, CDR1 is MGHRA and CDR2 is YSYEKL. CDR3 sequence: CASSQVTGYSGNTIYF. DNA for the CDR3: TGCGCCAGCAGCCAAGTTACGGGGTACTCTGGAAACACCATATATTTT.

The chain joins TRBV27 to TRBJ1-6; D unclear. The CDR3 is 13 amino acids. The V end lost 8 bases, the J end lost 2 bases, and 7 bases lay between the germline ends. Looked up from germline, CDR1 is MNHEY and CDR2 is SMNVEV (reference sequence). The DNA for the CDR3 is TGTGCCAGCTCCCCTCCCTATAATTCACCCCTCCACTTT. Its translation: CASSPPYNSPLHF.

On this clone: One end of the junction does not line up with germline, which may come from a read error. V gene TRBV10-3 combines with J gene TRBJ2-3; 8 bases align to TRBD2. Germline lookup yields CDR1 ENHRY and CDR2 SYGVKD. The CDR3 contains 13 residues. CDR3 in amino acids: CAIQGGGGPVRHF. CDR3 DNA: TGTGCCATCCAGGGCGGCGGGGGGCCGGTTCGGCATTTT.

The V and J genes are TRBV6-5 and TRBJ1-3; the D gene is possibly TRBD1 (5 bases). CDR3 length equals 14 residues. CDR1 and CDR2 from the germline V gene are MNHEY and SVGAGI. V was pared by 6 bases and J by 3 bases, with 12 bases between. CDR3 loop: CASRPTRVGNTIYF. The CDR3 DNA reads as TGTGCCAGCAGGCCCACCAGGGTTGGAAACACCATATATTTT.

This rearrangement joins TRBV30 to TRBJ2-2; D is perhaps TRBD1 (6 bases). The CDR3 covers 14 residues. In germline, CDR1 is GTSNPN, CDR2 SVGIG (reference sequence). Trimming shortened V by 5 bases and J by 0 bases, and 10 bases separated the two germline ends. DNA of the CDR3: TGTGCCTGGGTTCCAGGGGCGAACACCGGGGAGCTGTTTTTT. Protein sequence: CAWVPGANTGELFF. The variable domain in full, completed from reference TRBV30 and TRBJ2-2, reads SQTIHQWPATLVQPVGSPLSLECTVEGTSNPNLYWYRQAAGRGLQLLFYSVGIGQISSEVPQNLSASRPQDRQFILSSKKLLLSDSGFYLCAWVPGANTGELFFGEGSRLTVL.

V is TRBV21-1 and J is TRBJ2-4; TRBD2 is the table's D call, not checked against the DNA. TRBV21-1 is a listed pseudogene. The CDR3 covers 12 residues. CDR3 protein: CARDAGGGIQYF. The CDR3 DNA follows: TGTGCCAGAGATGCCGGGGGGGGCATTCAGTACTTC.

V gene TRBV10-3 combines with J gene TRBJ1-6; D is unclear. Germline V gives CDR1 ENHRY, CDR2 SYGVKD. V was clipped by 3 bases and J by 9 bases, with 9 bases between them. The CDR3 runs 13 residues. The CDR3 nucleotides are TGTGCCATCAGTGATGCGGGGAGTTCACCCCTCCACTTT. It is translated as CAISDAGSSPLHF.

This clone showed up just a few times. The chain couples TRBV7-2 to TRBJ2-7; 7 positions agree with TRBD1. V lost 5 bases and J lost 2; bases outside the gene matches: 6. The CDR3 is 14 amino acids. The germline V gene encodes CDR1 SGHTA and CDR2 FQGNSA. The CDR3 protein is CASSRDSQAYEQYF. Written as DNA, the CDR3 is TGTGCCAGCAGCCGGGACAGCCAAGCCTACGAGCAGTACTTC.

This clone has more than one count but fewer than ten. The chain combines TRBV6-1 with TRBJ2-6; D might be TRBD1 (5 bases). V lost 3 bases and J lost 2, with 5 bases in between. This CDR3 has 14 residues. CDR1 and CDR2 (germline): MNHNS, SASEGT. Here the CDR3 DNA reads TGTGCCAGCAGTGACAGGGCTGGGGCCAACGTCCTGACTTTC. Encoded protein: CASSDRAGANVLTF.

CDR3 DNA: TGTGCCAGCAGCGTAGGGGGACAGAGCGCGGACACCATATATTTT. Its translation is CASSVGGQSADTIYF. The chain recombines TRBV9 with TRBJ1-3; TRBD1 matches at 7 bases. From germline, CDR1 is SGDLS and CDR2 YYNGEE. J was trimmed by 8 bases and V by 0 bases; bases with no gene match: 8. The length of the CDR3 is 15 residues.

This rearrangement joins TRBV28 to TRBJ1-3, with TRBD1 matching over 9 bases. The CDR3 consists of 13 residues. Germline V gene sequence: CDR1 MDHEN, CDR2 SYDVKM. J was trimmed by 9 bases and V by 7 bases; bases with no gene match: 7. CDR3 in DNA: TGTGCCAGCATTGGGACAGGGCGTAGCACCATATATTTT. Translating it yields CASIGTGRSTIYF.

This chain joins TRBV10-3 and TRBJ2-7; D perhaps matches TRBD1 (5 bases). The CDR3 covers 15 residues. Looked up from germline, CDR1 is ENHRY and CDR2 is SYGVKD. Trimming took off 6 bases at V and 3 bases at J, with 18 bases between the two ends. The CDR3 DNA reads TGTGCCATCAGAAACAGGCCAGATTACCACTACGAGCAGTACTTC. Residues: CAIRNRPDYHYEQYF.

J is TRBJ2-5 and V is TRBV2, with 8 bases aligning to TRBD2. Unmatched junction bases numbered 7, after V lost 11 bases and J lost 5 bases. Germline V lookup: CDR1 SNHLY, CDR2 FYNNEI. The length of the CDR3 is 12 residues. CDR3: CAAKGLAETQYF. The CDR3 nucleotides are TGTGCCGCCAAAGGACTAGCTGAGACCCAGTACTTC.

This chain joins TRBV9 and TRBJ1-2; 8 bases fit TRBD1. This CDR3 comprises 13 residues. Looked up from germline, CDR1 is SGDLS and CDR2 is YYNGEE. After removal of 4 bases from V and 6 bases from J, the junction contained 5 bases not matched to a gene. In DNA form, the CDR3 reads TGTGCCAGCAGCCACGGGACAGGTGATGGCTACACCTTC. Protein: CASSHGTGDGYTF.

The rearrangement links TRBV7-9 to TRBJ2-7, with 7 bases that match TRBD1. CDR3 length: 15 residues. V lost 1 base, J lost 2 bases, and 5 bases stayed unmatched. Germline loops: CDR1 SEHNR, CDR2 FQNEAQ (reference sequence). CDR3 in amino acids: CASSLGGQGAYEQYF. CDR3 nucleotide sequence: TGTGCCAGCAGCTTAGGTGGGCAGGGGGCCTACGAGCAGTACTTC.

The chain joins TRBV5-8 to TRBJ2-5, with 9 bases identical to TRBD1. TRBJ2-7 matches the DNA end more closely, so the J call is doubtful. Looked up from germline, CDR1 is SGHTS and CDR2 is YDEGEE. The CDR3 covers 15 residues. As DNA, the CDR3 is TGTGCCAGCAGCTCATCCGGGACAGGGTATTACGAGCAGTACTTC. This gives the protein CASSSSGTGYYEQYF.